The table lists the clone carrying this T cell receptor (beta chain) with a few counts. What it binds is unknown. The data stem from a study of CD8+ T cells in alopecia areata. Study-wide points: Clonality exceeded that of normal scalp in lesional scalp, most notably in alopecia totalis/universalis.

It was from alopecia areata patients that lesional scalp punch biopsies and peripheral blood were collected. It was cDNA, reverse transcribed from extracted RNA, that served as the sequencing template. Method: immunoSEQ multiplex PCR; TCRdb's copy keeps in-frame clones and lacks some. The top ten hold approximately 15% of the sample, which has approximately 12,000 clones, under 65% seen once. The CDR3 is 16 residues long. Germline CDR1 and CDR2: SGHTA and FQGNSA. The V and J ends lost 5 bases and 0 bases, in that order; junction bases with no gene match: 2. The V call is TRBV7-2, the J call TRBJ1-3; 12 bases map to TRBD1. The source is a human donor with alopecia areata. What was sequenced was skin. The CDR3 DNA is TGTGCCAGCAGCGGGACAGGGGGCCTCTCTGGAAACACCATATATTTT. Translation gives CASSGTGGLSGNTIYF.